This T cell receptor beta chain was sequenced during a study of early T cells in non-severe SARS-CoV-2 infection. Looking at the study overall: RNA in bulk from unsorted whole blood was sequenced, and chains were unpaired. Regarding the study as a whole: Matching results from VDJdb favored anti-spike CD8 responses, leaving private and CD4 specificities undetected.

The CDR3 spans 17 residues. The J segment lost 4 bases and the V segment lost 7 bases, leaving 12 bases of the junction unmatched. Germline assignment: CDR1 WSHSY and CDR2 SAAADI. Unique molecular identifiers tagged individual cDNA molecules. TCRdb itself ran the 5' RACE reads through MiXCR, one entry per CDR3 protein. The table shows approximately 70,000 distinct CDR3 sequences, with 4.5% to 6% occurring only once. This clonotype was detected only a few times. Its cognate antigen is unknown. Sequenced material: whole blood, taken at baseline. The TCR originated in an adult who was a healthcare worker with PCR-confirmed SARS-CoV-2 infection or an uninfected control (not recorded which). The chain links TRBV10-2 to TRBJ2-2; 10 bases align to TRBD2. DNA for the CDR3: TGCGCCAGCACGAGGGGTAGCGGGAGGCGGGGCACCGGGGAGCTGTTTTTT. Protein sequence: CASTRGSGRRGTGELFF.